A single sample gave rise to the 8 T cell receptor beta chains below, sequenced in a study of technical replicates of blood from a few donors (dated by TCRdb to the late 2010s). The method behind the library was the immunoSEQ multiplex PCR assay. TCRdb carries this immuneACCESS record with in-frame sequences only. Its versions omit some clonotypes, under half of them owing to an unresolved V gene in the studies checked, with the rest unexplained. Within this sample are about 83,000 clones, with around 94% of them counted one time only. The ten largest clones take up 0.2% to 0.3% of the sample. The specimen sequenced was T cells isolated from PBMCs. The receptors were gathered from a human donor in good health.

The rearrangement uses TRBV15 and TRBJ2-7; no clear D. V gave up 0 bases and J gave up 1 base, with 7 bases separating them. The CDR3 length is 14 residues. Looked up from germline, CDR1 is LNHNV and CDR2 is YYDKDF (reference sequence). The CDR3 nucleotides are TGTGCCACCAGCAGAGAGGCTGTTTCCTACGAGCAGTACTTC. This gives the protein CATSREAVSYEQYF.

This sequence joins TRBV25-1 and TRBJ1-6; 12 nucleotides line up with TRBD1. Looked up from germline, CDR1 is MGHDK and CDR2 is SYGVNS. CDR3 size: 16 residues. Germline trimming cut 0 bases from V and 9 bases from J; bases unmatched to any gene: 3. The CDR3 region is CASSEYGTGGRSPLHF. The CDR3 nucleotides are TGTGCCAGCAGTGAATACGGGACAGGGGGCCGTTCACCCCTCCACTTT.

The chain combines TRBV2 with TRBJ1-2; D is possibly TRBD1 (5 bases). V was clipped by 5 bases and J by 3 bases, with 22 bases between them. Germline values: CDR1 SNHLY, CDR2 FYNNEI. This CDR3 is built from 17 residues. The CDR3 here is CASSPHPRRQTDYGYTF. The DNA of the CDR3 is TGTGCCAGCAGTCCCCACCCCAGAAGACAGACCGACTATGGCTACACCTTC.

CDR3 protein: CASSRRQETEAFF. DNA of the CDR3: TGTGCCAGCAGCAGACGACAGGAAACTGAAGCTTTCTTT. The chain employs TRBV7-2 and TRBJ1-1; a weak D match, TRBD1 (6 bases). This CDR3 is 13 amino acids long. The V end was cut by 5 bases, the J end by 5 bases, with 12 bases between. Germline V gene sequence: CDR1 SGHTA, CDR2 FQGNSA.

The rearrangement joins TRBV7-2 to TRBJ1-2; possible D gene TRBD1, 6 bases. V gave up 4 bases and J gave up 7 bases, with 16 bases separating them. The CDR3 length is 14 residues. From germline, CDR1 is SGHTA and CDR2 FQGNSA. CDR3 nucleotides: TGTGCCAGCAGCTCCGGGGGGGCATTACTTGGCTACACCTTC. It yields the protein CASSSGGALLGYTF.

The CDR3 sequence is CASSDPGQRGLRAFF. The CDR3 DNA sequence: TGTGCCAGCAGTGACCCGGGACAGCGGGGGTTGAGGGCTTTCTTT. V usage is TRBV6-1 and J usage is TRBJ1-1; TRBD1 matches 7 bases. The ends lost 3 bases at V and 11 bases at J; junction bases unmatched: 15. The germline gives CDR1 MNHNS, CDR2 SASEGT. CDR3 size: 15 residues.

This chain links TRBV7-3 with TRBJ2-3; TRBD2 agrees at 9 bases. The ends lost 5 bases at V and 1 base at J; junction bases unmatched: 7. The CDR3 loop spans 16 amino acids. Germline V lookup: CDR1 SGHTA, CDR2 FQGTGA. CDR3 sequence (DNA): TGTGCCAGCAGCCGGCGGGCTAGCGGGGGCACAGATACGCAGTATTTT. It translates to CASSRRASGGTDTQYF. The full variable domain, completed using reference TRBV7-3 and TRBJ2-3, is GAGVSQTPSNKVTEKGKYVELRCDPISGHTALYWYRQSLGQGPEFLIYFQGTGAADDSGLPNDRFFAVRPEGSVSTLKIQRTERGDSAVYLCASSRRASGGTDTQYFGPGTRLTVL.

This chain uses TRBV29-1 with TRBJ2-1; TRBD1 matches 8 bases. The trim removed 4 bases at V and 3 bases at J, leaving 2 bases unmatched. CDR3 length: 13 amino acids. Germline-derived CDR1 and CDR2 are SQVTM and ANQGSEA. The CDR3 DNA is TGCAGCGTTGCAGGGGGCTTCTACAATGAGCAGTTCTTC. Encoded protein: CSVAGGFYNEQFF.